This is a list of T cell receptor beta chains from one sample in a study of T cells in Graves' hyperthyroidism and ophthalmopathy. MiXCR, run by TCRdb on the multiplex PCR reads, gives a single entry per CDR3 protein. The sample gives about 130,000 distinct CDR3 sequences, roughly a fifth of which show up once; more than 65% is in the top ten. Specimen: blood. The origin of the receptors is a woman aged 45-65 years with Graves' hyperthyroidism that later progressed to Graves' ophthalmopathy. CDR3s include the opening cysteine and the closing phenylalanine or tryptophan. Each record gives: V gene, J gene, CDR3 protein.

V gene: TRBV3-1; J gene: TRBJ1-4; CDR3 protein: CASSQDRTTNEKLFF
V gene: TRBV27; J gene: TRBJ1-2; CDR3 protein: CASSLRAPLAPGYTF
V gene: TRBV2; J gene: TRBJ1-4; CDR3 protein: CASSETIATNEKLFF
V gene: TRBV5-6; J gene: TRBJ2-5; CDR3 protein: CASSLLEGLETQYF
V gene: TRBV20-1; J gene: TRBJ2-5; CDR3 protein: CSARDLWTSSQETQYF
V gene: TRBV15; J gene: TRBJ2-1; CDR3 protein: CATSRGEREGRNEQFF
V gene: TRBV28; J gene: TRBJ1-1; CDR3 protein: CASSQGVGQGANTEAFF
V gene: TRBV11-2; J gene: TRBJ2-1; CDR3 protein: CASSLVHRGGYNEQFF
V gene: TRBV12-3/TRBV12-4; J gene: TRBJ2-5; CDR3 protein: CASSFVFGEKKETQYF
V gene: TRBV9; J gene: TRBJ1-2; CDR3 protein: CASSPSPGTAYGYTF
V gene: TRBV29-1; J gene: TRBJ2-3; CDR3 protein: CSADPGASTDTQYF
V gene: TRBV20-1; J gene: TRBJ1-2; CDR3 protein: CSASGDRGLYGYTF
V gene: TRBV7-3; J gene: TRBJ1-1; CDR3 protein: CASSPQPQDPEAFF
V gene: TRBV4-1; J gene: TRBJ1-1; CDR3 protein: CASSQSTGASMNTEAFF
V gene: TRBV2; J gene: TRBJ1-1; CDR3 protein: CASSEPPANTEAFF
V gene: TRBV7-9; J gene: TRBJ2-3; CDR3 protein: CASSLRTTSTDTQYF
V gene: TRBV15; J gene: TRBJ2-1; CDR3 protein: CATSPPPLSPGRGEQFF
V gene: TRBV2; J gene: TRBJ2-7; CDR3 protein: CASSEADYEQYF
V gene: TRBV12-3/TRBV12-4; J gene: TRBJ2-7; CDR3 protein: CASSLRRGLEQYF
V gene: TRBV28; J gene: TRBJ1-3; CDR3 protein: CASSRGTGNTIYF
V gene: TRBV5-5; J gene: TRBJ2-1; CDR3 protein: CASSLETGGPHSYNEQFF
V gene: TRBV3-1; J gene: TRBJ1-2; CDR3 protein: CASSQRTAHGYTF
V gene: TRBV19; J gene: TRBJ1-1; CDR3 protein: CASSIVGGEWRATEAFF
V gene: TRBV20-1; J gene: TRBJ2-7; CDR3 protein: CSADRAGTGRDEQCF
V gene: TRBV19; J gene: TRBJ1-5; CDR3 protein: CASNGGQGGNQPQHF
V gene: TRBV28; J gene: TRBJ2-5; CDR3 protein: CASSLSGQSLGTQYF
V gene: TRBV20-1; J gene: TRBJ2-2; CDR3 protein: CSVYTGELFF
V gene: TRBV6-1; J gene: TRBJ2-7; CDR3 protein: CASRTTGTYEQYF
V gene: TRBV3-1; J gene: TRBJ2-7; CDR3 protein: CTSSQGRALSYEQYF
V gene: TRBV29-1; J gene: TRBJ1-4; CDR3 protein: CSVVGLNEKLFF
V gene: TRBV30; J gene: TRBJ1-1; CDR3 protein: CAWSKAAYTEAFF